This entry lists 28 T cell receptor beta chains sequenced from one sample in a study of blood T cell repertoires in COVID-19 (dated by TCRdb to the early 2020s). Library method: the immunoSEQ multiplex PCR assay. Sourced from immuneACCESS, this table was stored by TCRdb with only in-frame sequences that have V and J called. A share of the clones is absent; for the studies checked, an unresolved V gene accounts for under half, and the remainder has no known explanation. Recorded for this sample are about 230,000 clones; 65% to 85% of them occurred a single time. Around 25% of the sample goes to the ten largest clones. Sequenced: peripheral blood. Receptor source: a man in his forties with acute or convalescent COVID-19.

The genes are TRBV20-1 and TRBJ1-2, with D perhaps TRBD1 (5 bases). Germline V CDR1 and CDR2: DFQATT, SNEGSKA (reference sequence). Trimming stripped 3 bases from V and 2 bases from J, with 16 bases between. The CDR3 totals 15 residues. The CDR3 DNA is TGCAGTGCTAGTCCCGGGAGGGGCAGGAACTATGGCTACACCTTC. This encodes CSASPGRGRNYGYTF.

The J gene is TRBJ2-1, the V gene TRBV24-1; 10 nucleotides agree with TRBD1. The CDR3 contains 16 residues. Germline CDR1 KGHDR, CDR2 SFDVKD. V lost 4 bases to trimming and J lost 5 bases; unmatched junction nucleotides: 7. The CDR3 DNA is TGTGCCACCAGTGACTCGGGACAGGGGTTCAACAATGAGCAGTTCTTC. Translated, it gives CATSDSGQGFNNEQFF.

V is TRBV7-9 and J is TRBJ1-2; 9 bases match TRBD1. With V trimmed by 4 bases and J by 8 bases, 5 bases remained unmatched. The CDR3 runs to 13 residues. Germline V gene sequence: CDR1 SEHNR, CDR2 FQNEAQ (reference sequence). The CDR3 here is CASSYGQGQGYTF. CDR3 DNA: TGTGCCAGCAGCTACGGACAGGGGCAAGGCTACACCTTC. The full variable domain, with the rest looked up from reference TRBV7-9 and TRBJ1-2, is DTGVSQNPRHKITKRGQNVTFRCDPISEHNRLYWYRQTLGQGPEFLTYFQNEAQLEKSRLLSDRFSAERPKGSFSTLEIQRTEQGDSAMYLCASSYGQGQGYTFGSGTRLTVV.

This clone was detected a few times. This chain uses TRBV19 with TRBJ2-1; D gene ambiguous. Germline V gene lookup returns CDR1 LNHDA and CDR2 SQIVND (reference sequence). Trimming took off 4 bases at V and 6 bases at J, with 13 bases between the two ends. The CDR3 extends over 14 amino acids. The DNA for the CDR3 is TGTGCCAGTAGTACCCGAAATCAAGCCAATGAGCAGTTCTTC. This translates into CASSTRNQANEQFF.

The V call is TRBV7-2, the J call TRBJ2-1; D call uncertain. This CDR3 comprises 15 residues. Germline V gene lookup returns CDR1 SGHTA and CDR2 FQGNSA. V lost 5 bases and J lost 9, with 20 bases in between. The CDR3 DNA sequence: TGTGCCAGCAGCCGTACCCAGCACAGTTTGGGTGAGCAGTTCTTC. It is translated as CASSRTQHSLGEQFF.

With respect to this clone: Sequence at one end of the junction differs from germline and may be a read error. This chain joins TRBV7-9 and TRBJ2-7; 9 bases map to TRBD1. Germline V gene data show CDR1 as SEHNR and CDR2 as FQNEAQ (reference sequence). The CDR3 is 12 residues long. For the CDR3, the DNA is TGTGCCAGCAGCCCACAACGGACAGGGGCCTCGTTC. Translated, it gives CASSPQRTGASF.

This clone was seen once. J is TRBJ2-1 and V is TRBV7-8; D is possibly TRBD2 (6 bases). The ends were cut back, 6 bases at V and 0 bases at J, with 15 bases in the middle. CDR3 length: 16 residues. Germline assignment: CDR1 SGHVS and CDR2 FQNEAQ. The CDR3 spells CASRGLAFASYNEQFF. The CDR3 bases are TGTGCCAGCAGAGGGCTAGCGTTCGCCTCCTACAATGAGCAGTTCTTC. The full variable domain, rest sourced from reference TRBV7-8 and TRBJ2-1, is GAGVSQSPRYKVAKRGQDVALRCDPISGHVSLFWYQQALGQGPEFLTYFQNEAQLDKSGLPSDRFFAERPEGSVSTLKIQRTQQEDSAVYLCASRGLAFASYNEQFFGPGTRLTVL.

The chain joins TRBV6-2 or TRBV6-3 to TRBJ1-2; D uncertain. Germline loops: CDR1 MNHEY, CDR2 SVGEGT. V was clipped by 4 bases and J by 6 bases, with 9 bases between them. The CDR3 extends over 12 amino acids. The CDR3 sequence is CASSSSRNGYTF. In DNA form, the CDR3 reads TGTGCCAGCAGTTCCTCCAGGAATGGCTACACCTTC.

This chain uses TRBV5-1 with TRBJ2-6, with no clear D. This CDR3 is 15 amino acids long. Looked up from germline, CDR1 is SGHRS and CDR2 is YFSETQ. Trimming cost V 2 bases and J 0 bases, with 6 bases left between them. The CDR3 DNA follows: TGCGCCAGCAGCTTTTCAGGCTCTGGGGCCAACGTCCTGACTTTC. Translating gives CASSFSGSGANVLTF.

The chain employs TRBV19 and TRBJ2-2; 8 positions agree with TRBD2. This CDR3 spans 15 amino acids. Germline lookup yields CDR1 LNHDA and CDR2 SQIVND (reference sequence). V was clipped by 1 base and J by 5 bases; unmatched bases: 3. The CDR3 bases are TGTGCCAGTAGTATAGGGCCGGGAGGGACCGGGGAGCTGTTTTTT. This codes for CASSIGPGGTGELFF.

This clone was recorded only once. The V and J genes are TRBV28 and TRBJ1-2; D may be TRBD1 (5 bases). This CDR3 region has 11 residues. The germline V and J ends were trimmed by 5 bases and 8 bases, with 9 bases remaining between them. CDR1 and CDR2 from the germline V gene are MDHEN and SYDVKM. CDR3 in DNA: TGTGCCAGCAGTGAGACAGACGGCTACACCTTC. Amino acid sequence: CASSETDGYTF.

V is TRBV10-3 and J is TRBJ2-1, with 10 bases aligning to TRBD2. The J segment lost 1 base and the V segment lost 5 bases, leaving 5 bases of the junction unmatched. Germline CDR1 reads ENHRY; CDR2 reads SYGVKD. This CDR3 region has 16 residues. CDR3 loop: CAISMNSGRSYNEQFF. Here the CDR3 DNA reads TGTGCCATCAGTATGAATAGCGGGAGGTCCTACAATGAGCAGTTCTTC.

CDR3 nucleotide sequence: TGCGCCAGCAGCTCGGGCCGGGGGGGATTTTCTGGAAACACCATATATTTT. It encodes CASSSGRGGFSGNTIYF. The chain combines TRBV5-1 with TRBJ1-3; weak D call: TRBD1 (5 bases). There are 17 residues in the CDR3. Deletions cut 3 bases from V and 1 base from J, with 17 bases between. Looked up from germline, CDR1 is SGHRS and CDR2 is YFSETQ.

The gene calls are TRBV7-6 and TRBJ2-3, with TRBD1 matching 7 bases. The germline CDR1 and CDR2 sequences are SGHVS and FNYEAQ. Unmatched junction bases numbered 9, after V lost 4 bases and J lost 2 bases. The CDR3 length is 16 residues. The CDR3 DNA reads as TGTGCCAGCAGCTCGCGGACAGGCCGCCCCACAGATACGCAGTATTTT. This encodes CASSSRTGRPTDTQYF.

J is TRBJ2-2 and V is TRBV11-3, with D perhaps TRBD2 (6 bases). The CDR3 sequence is 16 residues long. V lost 5 bases and J lost 0, with 13 bases in between. The germline CDR1 and CDR2 sequences are SGHNT and YENEEA. CDR3 bases: TGTGCCAGCAGCCCTCGAGCGGGTTCGAACACCGGGGAGCTGTTTTTT. Encoded protein: CASSPRAGSNTGELFF.

J is TRBJ2-7 and V is TRBV5-4; possible D gene TRBD2, 5 bases. The ends were cut back, 0 bases at V and 2 bases at J, with 12 bases in the middle. The CDR3 loop spans 15 amino acids. The germline CDR1 and CDR2 sequences are SGHNT and YYREEE (reference sequence). CDR3 coding DNA: TGTGCCAGCAGCTTGGAATCTAGCCTGGCCTACGAGCAGTACTTC. Its protein is CASSLESSLAYEQYF.

The chain links TRBV30 to TRBJ1-5; TRBD1 aligns across 9 bases. V shed 1 base and J 5 bases; nucleotides not matched to a gene: 6. CDR1 is GTSNPN and CDR2 is SVGIG in the germline V gene (reference sequence). The CDR3 contains 15 residues. The CDR3 DNA follows: TGTGCCTGGAGTGAAGGGACAGGGCTGGATCAGCCCCAGCATTTT. It codes for CAWSEGTGLDQPQHF.

This clone has only a few counts. The chain uses TRBV5-6 and TRBJ2-5; 7 nucleotides match TRBD2. V was clipped by 1 base and J by 4 bases; unmatched bases: 10. The CDR3 extends over 16 amino acids. CDR1 SGHDT and CDR2 YYEEEE come from the germline V gene. DNA of the CDR3: TGTGCCAGCAGCTTGACCTGGAGGAGGGAGGGAGAGACCCAGTACTTC. Residues: CASSLTWRREGETQYF.

The genes are TRBV7-3 and TRBJ1-1, with D uncertain. CDR1 and CDR2 (germline): SGHTA, FQGTGA. Trimming removed 1 base at V and 5 bases at J, with 8 bases between. This CDR3 is 13 amino acids long. CDR3 nucleotide sequence: TGTGCCAGCAGCTTAAATGGGGAGACTGAAGCTTTCTTT. Its protein is CASSLNGETEAFF.

This clone showed up just once. The chain couples TRBV7-8 to TRBJ2-5; 10 bases match TRBD2. This CDR3 is 17 amino acids long. V shed 6 bases and J 7 bases; nucleotides not matched to a gene: 17. The germline CDR1 and CDR2 sequences are SGHVS and FQNEAQ. In nucleotides, the CDR3 is TGTGCCAGCAGTAATGGAGGGACTAGCGTTGGAGTGGTGACCCAGTACTTC. Encoded protein: CASSNGGTSVGVVTQYF.

This clone has a single count. The V and J genes are TRBV11-2 and TRBJ1-1, with 11 bases identical to TRBD1. This CDR3 region has 14 residues. Germline V CDR1 and CDR2: SGHAT, FQNNGV. V gave up 0 bases and J gave up 9 bases; unmatched junction bases: 3. CDR3 coding DNA: TGTGCCAGCAGCTTAGAAAGGGACAGGGGGAAAGCTTTCTTT. It is translated as CASSLERDRGKAFF.

The chain has TRBV7-9 and TRBJ1-2, with 9 bases that match TRBD1. CDR3 length: 17 residues. V shed 5 bases and J 0 bases; nucleotides not matched to a gene: 10. Per the germline V gene, CDR1 is SEHNR and CDR2 is FQNEAQ (reference sequence). The CDR3 spells CASSLYTGGSANYGYTF. The CDR3 DNA reads as TGTGCCAGCAGCCTCTATACAGGGGGCTCAGCTAACTATGGCTACACCTTC.

The V and J genes are TRBV7-2 and TRBJ2-4; TRBD2 agrees at 9 bases. CDR1 SGHTA and CDR2 FQGNSA come from the germline V gene. The trim removed 5 bases at V and 2 bases at J, leaving 16 bases unmatched. CDR3 size: 19 residues. The CDR3 loop is CASSPRGLARVDPKNIQYF. The CDR3 DNA reads as TGTGCCAGCAGCCCCCGTGGACTAGCGAGGGTCGATCCCAAAAACATTCAGTACTTC.

The chain couples TRBV12-3 or TRBV12-4 to TRBJ1-1; D may be TRBD1 (6 bases). The CDR3 is made up of 13 amino acids. The ends were cut back, 8 bases at V and 1 base at J, with 11 bases in the middle. The CDR3 coding sequence is TGTGCCAGCGGCAGGGGTGGGAACACTGAAGCTTTCTTT. Translated, it gives CASGRGGNTEAFF.

The chain links TRBV2 to TRBJ2-7, with TRBD2 matching over 11 bases. The CDR3 is 13 residues long. V was pared by 7 bases and J by 6 bases, with 5 bases of the junction left unmatched. Germline assignment: CDR1 SNHLY and CDR2 FYNNEI. The CDR3 here is CASTTSGTREQYF. The CDR3 region has the DNA TGTGCCAGCACGACTAGCGGGACGCGCGAGCAGTACTTC.

This rearrangement joins TRBV6-4 to TRBJ1-2, with no clear D. This CDR3 is 13 amino acids long. Per germline, CDR1 MRHNA and CDR2 SNTAGT. Trimming took 6 bases from V and 1 from J, leaving 9 bases between them. In DNA form, the CDR3 reads TGTGCCAGCAGCGCCTATATTAACTATGGCTACACCTTC. As protein: CASSAYINYGYTF.

This sequence joins TRBV10-2 and TRBJ1-1, with 9 bases matching TRBD1. The CDR3 length is 15 residues. J was trimmed by 4 bases and V by 5 bases; bases with no gene match: 8. Germline CDR1 is WSHSY and CDR2 is SAAADI. The CDR3 region is CASSWWRDRATEAFF. CDR3 bases: TGCGCCAGCAGTTGGTGGAGGGACAGGGCCACTGAAGCTTTCTTT.

This clone was seen just once. V is TRBV9 and J is TRBJ2-1; 10 bases are a match to TRBD2. This CDR3 has 16 residues. The V gene's germline CDR1 is SGDLS and CDR2 YYNGEE. J gave up 4 bases and V 0 bases, and 4 bases lay outside the gene matches. The CDR3 here is CASSVAFSGRYNEQFF. The CDR3 bases are TGTGCCAGCAGCGTAGCTTTTAGCGGGAGGTACAATGAGCAGTTCTTC.